The next 28 T cell receptor beta chains were all read from a single sample in a study of glioma-infiltrating T cells. TCR alpha and beta CDR3 regions were amplified from RNA using iRepertoire nested multiplex PCR. MiXCR, run by TCRdb on the multiplex PCR reads, gives a single entry per CDR3 protein. The sample carries roughly 200,000 distinct CDR3 sequences, around 30% recorded once. Material for sequencing was glioma tissue, nonneoplastic brain tissue, or PBMCs (not recorded which). The receptors were gathered from a human donor with low-grade glioma or glioblastoma, undergoing nonglioma brain surgery, or in good health (not recorded which).

In its sample, this clonotype was seen many times. The rearrangement joins TRBV7-2 to TRBJ2-3; 8 bases are shared with TRBD1. Trimming removed 1 base from V and 0 bases from J; junction bases left unmatched: 9. This CDR3 contains 18 residues. The germline V gene has CDR1 SGHTA and CDR2 FQGNSA. CDR3 sequence (DNA): TGTGCCAGCAGCTTAGGACCCGGGACAGGAACTAGCACAGATACGCAGTATTTT. This sequence encodes CASSLGPGTGTSTDTQYF.

In its sample, this clonotype was seen many times. The chain combines TRBV28 with TRBJ1-2, with no clear D. From germline, CDR1 is MDHEN and CDR2 SYDVKM. Trimming removed 5 bases at V and 5 bases at J, with 12 bases between. The CDR3 is 13 amino acids. This chain's CDR3 is CASSEGKTYGYTF. CDR3 bases: TGTGCCAGCAGTGAGGGAAAAACGTATGGCTACACCTTC.

Concerning this clonotype: Given a much more abundant clone one base away, this may be a read error. V gene TRBV18 combines with J gene TRBJ2-3, with D hard to call. Germline V gene data show CDR1 as KGHSH and CDR2 as LQKENI. V gave up 2 bases and J gave up 4 bases, with 10 bases separating them. The length of the CDR3 is 14 residues. The CDR3 protein is CASSPDEIADTQYF. The CDR3 DNA reads TGTGCCAGCTCACCAGACGAGATAGCAGATACGCAGTATTTT. The full variable domain, in which reference TRBV18 and TRBJ2-3 provide the parts outside the CDR3, is NAGVMQNPRHLVRRRGQEARLRCSPMKGHSHVYWYRQLPEEGLKFMVYLQKENIIDESGMPKERFSAEFPKEGPSILRIQQVVRGDSAAYFCASSPDEIADTQYFGPGTRLTVL.

In this sample, this clonotype turned up many times. The rearrangement uses TRBV7-6 and TRBJ2-5, with TRBD1 identical over 8 bases. There are 16 residues in the CDR3. CDR1 is SGHVS, CDR2 FNYEAQ, per germline. V dropped 0 bases and J dropped 0; count of bases not matched to a gene: 3. CDR3 nucleotide sequence: TGTGCCAGCAGCTTAGCTGGACAGGGAAACCAAGAGACCCAGTACTTC. Translation: CASSLAGQGNQETQYF.

This clonotype was detected a few times. The rearrangement links TRBV19 to TRBJ2-1; TRBD2 aligns across 14 bases. The CDR3 spans 16 residues. After removal of 4 bases from V and 4 bases from J, the junction contained 3 bases not matched to a gene. Per the germline V gene, CDR1 is LNHDA and CDR2 is SQIVND (reference sequence). In DNA, the CDR3 is TGTGCCAGTAGTACAAGACTAGCGGGAGGGTACAATGAGCAGTTCTTC. It is translated as CASSTRLAGGYNEQFF. Filled out from reference TRBV19 and TRBJ2-1, the complete variable domain reads DGGITQSPKYLFRKEGQNVTLSCEQNLNHDAMYWYRQDPGQGLRLIYYSQIVNDFQKGDIAEGYSVSREKKESFPLTVTSAQKNPTAFYLCASSTRLAGGYNEQFFGPGTRLTVL.

Remarks on this clonotype: A much larger clone lies one base from this, so it may be a read error. The chain carries TRBV4-1 and TRBJ2-5, with no clear D. Germline V gene data show CDR1 as MGHRA and CDR2 as YSYEKL. Deletions cut 2 bases from V and 5 bases from J, with 12 bases between. The CDR3 contains 14 residues. The CDR3 here is CASSQRRSGETQYF. As DNA, the CDR3 is TGCGCCAGCAGCCAAAGAAGGTCTGGGGAGACCCAGTACTTC.

In this sample, this clonotype turned up many times. The chain joins TRBV29-1 to TRBJ2-3; unclear D gene. This CDR3 contains 15 residues. Trimming removed 7 bases at V and 1 base at J, with 18 bases between. Germline CDR1 SQVTM, CDR2 ANQGSEA. The CDR3 sequence is CSADTTGRGTDTQYF. The CDR3 DNA follows: TGCAGCGCTGATACTACTGGACGGGGCACAGATACGCAGTATTTT.

This clonotype was seen repeatedly, ten times or more. The genes are TRBV29-1 and TRBJ1-1, with D possibly TRBD1 on 6 matching bases. Germline CDR1 reads SQVTM; CDR2 reads ANQGSEA. Trimming left V 7 bases short and J 0 bases short, with 12 bases between. The CDR3 loop spans 13 amino acids. The CDR3 reads CSACRGMNTEAFF. The CDR3 coding sequence is TGCAGCGCCTGCAGGGGCATGAACACTGAAGCTTTCTTT.

To note about this clonotype: This could be a read error, since a much larger clone is one nucleotide away. This chain links TRBV7-9 with TRBJ2-3; no clear D. The CDR3 loop spans 15 amino acids. Germline lookup yields CDR1 SEHNR and CDR2 FQNEAQ (reference sequence). CDR3 in DNA: TGTGCCAGCAGCTCTGAAGGTTTAAGCACAGATGCGCAGTATTTT. Translated: CASSSEGLSTDAQYF.

Note on this clonotype: A much bigger clone sits one base away, suggesting this may be a read error. V usage is TRBV10-3 and J usage is TRBJ2-3; TRBD1 matches 7 bases. This CDR3 is 15 amino acids long. The germline CDR1 and CDR2 sequences are ENHRY and SYGVKD. Trimming at V came to 3 bases and at J to 5 bases, leaving 8 bases not matched to a gene. The CDR3 loop is CAISDNRGRGDTQYF. DNA for the CDR3: TGTGCCATCAGTGACAACAGGGGTCGGGGAGATACGCAGTATTTT.

The rearrangement joins TRBV6-6 to TRBJ2-3; D gene uncertain. Germline-derived CDR1 and CDR2 are MNHNY and SVGAGI (reference sequence). There are 15 residues in the CDR3. With 5 bases removed from V and 13 bases from J, the gap between germline ends came to 25 bases. The DNA of the CDR3 is TGTGCCAGCAGTGTGTTCCTCCTGAGCACAGATAAGAAGTATTTT. This sequence encodes CASSVFLLSTDKKYF.

This clonotype was counted a few times. The gene calls are TRBV9 and TRBJ2-7; TRBD1 is a possible D gene (6 bases). CDR1 and CDR2 from the germline V gene are SGDLS and YYNGEE. The V end was cut by 2 bases, the J end by 0 bases, with 12 bases between. CDR3 length: 15 residues. CDR3 sequence (DNA): TGTGCCAGCAGCGTGGACAGCGCCTACTCCTACGAGCAGTACTTC. Protein product: CASSVDSAYSYEQYF.

This clonotype was recorded many times. Here the CDR3 DNA reads TGTGCCAGCATGAGGGGCGGTGTCACTGAAGCTTTCTTT. It encodes CASMRGGVTEAFF. This chain uses TRBV2 with TRBJ1-1, with a possible D match to TRBD1 (5 bases). CDR1 is SNHLY, CDR2 FYNNEI, per germline. The CDR3 has 13 residues. The germline V and J ends were trimmed by 7 bases and 4 bases, with 13 bases remaining between them.

This clonotype was seen more than once but under ten times. Possible read error: a much larger clone is one base away. The chain combines TRBV6-1 with TRBJ2-1; 12 nucleotides align to TRBD2. The CDR3 length is 16 residues. Germline CDR1 reads MNHNS; CDR2 reads SASEGT. The CDR3 sequence is CASSFGLAGLYNGQFF. Here the CDR3 DNA reads TGTGCCAGCAGTTTTGGACTAGCGGGACTGTACAATGGGCAGTTCTTC.

This clonotype occurred a few times. The chain links TRBV9 to TRBJ1-5, with D possibly TRBD1 on 5 matching bases. Germline V gene sequence: CDR1 SGDLS, CDR2 YYNGEE. CDR3 length: 17 amino acids. The V gene lost 0 bases and the J gene lost 1 base, with 14 bases spanning the gap. The CDR3 nucleotides read TGTGCCAGCAGCGTAGCGGGACGGACCCCGAGCAATCAGCCCCAGCATTTT. Its protein is CASSVAGRTPSNQPQHF.

This clonotype was observed a few times. The gene calls are TRBV3-1 and TRBJ2-7; 7 bases fit TRBD1. There are 17 residues in the CDR3. J lost 1 base, V lost 9 bases, and 18 bases had no gene match. In germline, CDR1 is LGHDT, CDR2 YNNKEL (reference sequence). CDR3 sequence: CASSRNDEGAKSYEQYF. The CDR3 bases are TGTGCCAGTTCCCGCAATGACGAGGGGGCGAAATCCTACGAGCAGTACTTC.

The rearrangement links TRBV20-1 to TRBJ2-3; a possible D gene is TRBD2 (5 bases). V was pared by 6 bases and J by 0 bases, with 13 bases between. The V gene's germline CDR1 is DFQATT and CDR2 SNEGSKA (reference sequence). The CDR3 contains 14 residues. In nucleotides, the CDR3 is TGCAGTGCCGGATTAACGGGGAGCACAGATACGCAGTATTTT. It codes for CSAGLTGSTDTQYF.

This clonotype was counted at least ten times. The rearrangement links TRBV27 to TRBJ1-1, with TRBD1 matching 9 bases. Germline lookup yields CDR1 MNHEY and CDR2 SMNVEV (reference sequence). This CDR3 region has 15 residues. After removal of 5 bases from V and 0 bases from J, the junction contained 4 bases not matched to a gene. The CDR3 sequence is CASSGWTGVNTEAFF. CDR3 sequence (DNA): TGTGCCAGCAGTGGCTGGACAGGGGTGAACACTGAAGCTTTCTTT.

In this sample, this clonotype turned up many times. V and J are TRBV27 and TRBJ1-5; D is possibly TRBD1 (5 bases). This CDR3 contains 15 residues. Germline-derived CDR1 and CDR2 are MNHEY and SMNVEV (reference sequence). The ends were cut back, 1 base at V and 1 base at J, with 8 bases in the middle. The CDR3 spells CASSLWGDSNQPQHF. CDR3 DNA sequence: TGTGCCAGCAGTTTATGGGGGGACAGCAATCAGCCCCAGCATTTT.

The chain joins TRBV12-3 or TRBV12-4 to TRBJ2-7, with D maybe TRBD1 (5 bases). V was shortened by 2 bases and J by 3 bases, with 11 bases between the two germline ends. The CDR3 covers 14 residues. CDR3 bases: TGTGCCAGCAGTTTACCAGGGCTTAGCTACGAGCAGTACTTC. It yields the protein CASSLPGLSYEQYF.

This clonotype was seen at least ten times. V usage is TRBV20-1 and J usage is TRBJ2-3; 9 bases fit TRBD1. Germline loops: CDR1 DFQATT, CDR2 SNEGSKA (reference sequence). Unmatched junction bases numbered 8, after V lost 5 bases and J lost 5 bases. This CDR3 contains 14 residues. The CDR3 nucleotides read TGCAGTGCTTTCTCCGGGACAGGGCGAGATACGCAGTATTTT. Translation gives CSAFSGTGRDTQYF.

This clonotype appeared once. This may stem from a read error, because a much larger clone lies one nucleotide away. The chain recombines TRBV7-2 with TRBJ2-2, with D hard to call. Germline CDR1 SGHTA, CDR2 FQGNSA. The CDR3 sequence is 10 residues long. CDR3 region: CASILAELFF. The CDR3 DNA reads as TGTGCCAGCATCTTAGCGGAGCTGTTTTTT.

This clonotype was seen at least ten times. CDR3: CASSPQAQTRYGYTF. The CDR3 DNA sequence: TGTGCCAGCAGCCCCCAAGCACAGACCAGATATGGCTACACCTTC. This chain joins TRBV7-9 and TRBJ1-2, with no clear D. This CDR3 is built from 15 residues. The germline V gene encodes CDR1 SEHNR and CDR2 FQNEAQ (reference sequence). V lost 5 bases and J lost 5, with 18 bases in between.

With respect to this clonotype: It may be a read error: a sequence one base away is much more abundant. V and J are TRBV4-1 and TRBJ1-5, with D unclear. The germline V gene has CDR1 MGHRA and CDR2 YSYEKL. The CDR3 contains 13 residues. CDR3 protein: CPSSQDRNQPQHF. In DNA, the CDR3 is TGCCCCAGCAGCCAAGATCGGAACCAGCCCCAGCATTTT.

There are many counts of this clonotype. The gene calls are TRBV7-2 and TRBJ2-7; 8 bases match TRBD1. Germline V lookup: CDR1 SGHTA, CDR2 FQGNSA. V shed 0 bases and J 4 bases; nucleotides not matched to a gene: 2. The CDR3 has 14 residues. The CDR3: CASSLAWTGYEQYF. CDR3 bases: TGTGCCAGCAGCTTAGCGTGGACAGGGTACGAGCAGTACTTC.

The chain joins TRBV2 to TRBJ2-7; 10 positions agree with TRBD1. This CDR3 region has 15 residues. The V segment lost 10 bases and the J segment 4 bases; nucleotides outside the gene matches: 13. The germline gives CDR1 SNHLY, CDR2 FYNNEI. DNA for the CDR3: TGTGCCACCCGGGCGGGACAGGGGCCCTTTTACGAGCAGTACTTC. Translated, it gives CATRAGQGPFYEQYF.

This clonotype was seen only once. The chain has TRBV7-2 and TRBJ2-7; D gene unclear. The V and J ends lost 5 bases and 3 bases respectively, with 14 bases between them. Germline V gives CDR1 SGHTA, CDR2 FQGNSA. This CDR3 comprises 14 residues. This CDR3 is CASSAPERIYEQYF. CDR3 in DNA: TGTGCCAGCAGCGCTCCAGAACGGATCTACGAGCAGTACTTC.

Regarding this clonotype: The junction departs from the called germline gene at one end, perhaps through a read error. The chain couples TRBV6-2 or TRBV6-3 to TRBJ2-1; D is perhaps TRBD1 (5 bases). The CDR3 is 15 amino acids. The V gene's germline CDR1 is MNHEY and CDR2 SVGEGT. The CDR3 protein is CASSSTVPSYNEQLF. CDR3 coding DNA: TGTGCCAGCAGTTCGACAGTTCCATCCTACAATGAGCAGCTCTTC.